These T cell receptor beta chains were read from a single sample in a study of blood T cell repertoires in COVID-19. Only in-frame clones appear in the TCRdb table, and some are missing; sequencing was by immunoSEQ multiplex PCR. This table has some 30,000 clones, 90% appearing once. The sample consisted of peripheral blood. The receptors come from a man between 65 and 80 years old with active or convalescent COVID-19. Each CDR3 is given with its conserved first and last residue. D genes are given only for firm matches. Size values are once, few and many counts, or a class for expanded clones, and some rows have none.

J,D,size,V,DNA,CDR3
TRBJ1-1,TRBD1,-,TRBV29-1,TGCAGCTTCCGACAGGGAGGTGAAGCTTTCTTT,CSFRQGGEAFF
TRBJ1-2,TRBD1,-,TRBV6-6,TGTGCCAGCAGTCACGACAGGGGGCCCATTACTAACTATGGCTACACCTTC,CASSHDRGPITNYGYTF
TRBJ1-1,-,-,TRBV19,TGTGCCAGTAGTCCCAACAGGGTAGGAGCCACTGAAGCTTTCTTT,CASSPNRVGATEAFF
TRBJ1-1,-,-,TRBV11-2,TGTGCCAGCAGCCCTAGTCCGAACACTGAAGCTTTCTTT,CASSPSPNTEAFF
TRBJ1-2,TRBD1,-,TRBV10-3,TGTGCCATCAGTGAGTCTGGGACAGACAATGGCTACACCTTC,CAISESGTDNGYTF
TRBJ1-4,-,-,TRBV7-6,TGTGCCAGCAGCTCACAGACAGCAACTAATGAAAAACTGTTTTTT,CASSSQTATNEKLFF
TRBJ1-2,-,few,TRBV19,TGTGCCAGTAGTATTTCAGGGAACTATGGCTACACCTTC,CASSISGNYGYTF
TRBJ2-7,-,-,TRBV4-2,TGTGCCAGCAGCCAAGATTATAGGGGTTCCTACGAGCAGTACTTC,CASSQDYRGSYEQYF
TRBJ1-4,TRBD1,once,TRBV5-1,TGCGCCAGCACCAGGGACAGCTCCTCAGGTAATGAAAAACTGTTTTTT,CASTRDSSSGNEKLFF
TRBJ1-3,-,-,TRBV5-8,TGTGCCAGCAGCTTGCGGGGTCTCTCTGGAAACACCATATATTTT,CASSLRGLSGNTIYF
TRBJ2-7,-,-,TRBV10-3,TGTGCCATCAGTGACGCGGCTAGCAGTTACGAGCAGTACTTC,CAISDAASSYEQYF
TRBJ1-5,-,-,TRBV3-1/TRBV3-2,TGTGCCAGCAGCATACAGGGTGCGGGTCAGCCCCAGCATTTT,CASSIQGAGQPQHF
TRBJ2-1,TRBD2,-,TRBV7-2,TGTGCCAGCAGCCTCGGGGGGACTACCTACAATGAGCAGTTCTTC,CASSLGGTTYNEQFF
TRBJ2-6,TRBD1,-,TRBV3-1/TRBV3-2,TGTGCCAGCAGCTCCCGGACAGGGACGCCCTCTGGGGCCAACGTCCTGACTTTC,CASSSRTGTPSGANVLTF
TRBJ1-1,TRBD1,-,TRBV6-6,TGTGCCTCCGGGGGGGGACCCGGGACAGCTCACACTGAAGCTTTCTTT,CASGGGPGTAHTEAFF
TRBJ1-5,TRBD1,-,TRBV12-3/TRBV12-4,TGTGCCAGCGGACAGGTCAGCAATCAGCCCCAGCATTTT,CASGQVSNQPQHF
TRBJ1-4,-,-,TRBV30,TGTGCCTGGACCTCGGGGTTTAATGAAAAACTGTTTTTT,CAWTSGFNEKLFF
TRBJ1-4,TRBD1,-,TRBV18,TGTGCCAGCTCAATGGGAGGACAGGGGCCCACAACTAATGAAAAACTGTTTTTT,CASSMGGQGPTTNEKLFF
TRBJ1-1,TRBD1,-,TRBV11-1,TGTGCCAGCAGCATGAGGACAGGGGCCGGGGGGACTGAAGCTTTCTTT,CASSMRTGAGGTEAFF
TRBJ2-3,-,-,TRBV7-2,TGTGCCAGCAGCTTAGCTGGCGGCGGGGGCCCCGCGGATACGCAGTATTTT,CASSLAGGGGPADTQYF
TRBJ1-1,TRBD1,-,TRBV10-3,TGTGCCATCAGTGGAGTGAAGGGGGCGATCCTTCGGGGCACTGAAGCTTTCTTT,CAISGVKGAILRGTEAFF
TRBJ2-5,-,-,TRBV20-1,TGCAGTGCTAGTGGGGCCCAAGAGACCCAGTACTTC,CSASGAQETQYF
TRBJ2-1,-,-,TRBV24-1,TGTGCCACCAGTGGGCGGGTCGGGTCCTACAATGAGCAGTTCTTC,CATSGRVGSYNEQFF
TRBJ2-2,-,-,TRBV6-6,TGTGCCAGCAGTGTCGACACCGGGGAGCTGTTTTTT,CASSVDTGELFF
TRBJ2-2,TRBD2,-,TRBV2,TGTGCCAGCAGTGAAGCGCAGGCGGGAGTAACTACCGGGGAGCTGTTTTTT,CASSEAQAGVTTGELFF
TRBJ1-1,-,-,TRBV5-1,TGCGCCAGCAGCGAACAGGGGAACACTGAAGCTTTCTTT,CASSEQGNTEAFF
TRBJ1-1,TRBD1,-,TRBV27,TGTGCCAGCAGGATAGACAGGGGTAACACTGAAGCTTTCTTT,CASRIDRGNTEAFF
TRBJ1-2,TRBD1,-,TRBV6-5,TGTGCCAGCAGTTACTCGAACACAGGGGGTACTGGCTACACCTTC,CASSYSNTGGTGYTF
TRBJ2-1,-,once,TRBV6-5,TGTGCCAGCAGGACGGGATACTTCGATCAGTTCTTC,CASRTGYFDQFF
TRBJ2-5,TRBD1,-,TRBV7-7,TGTGCCAGCAGCTTAGGCGGCAGGGGGCTCGAGACCCAGTACTTC,CASSLGGRGLETQYF
TRBJ2-1,TRBD2,-,TRBV5-1,TGCGCCAGCAGCTTGGCTCTAGCGGGGGGTTTCGGGAATGAGCAGTTCTTC,CASSLALAGGFGNEQFF
TRBJ1-3,-,-,TRBV19,TGTGCCAGTAACGTACAGGGACGAAACACCATATATTTT,CASNVQGRNTIYF
TRBJ1-1,TRBD1,-,TRBV6-4,TGTGCCAGCAGTCGACAGGGGATGGTGGACACTGAAGCTTTCTTT,CASSRQGMVDTEAFF
TRBJ1-1,-,-,TRBV10-3,TGTGCCATCAGTGAGTCATTAGACAAGGCCCCTGAGGCTTTCTTT,CAISESLDKAPEAFF
TRBJ2-7,-,-,TRBV18,TGTGCCAGCTCACCACCGAACAGACACTCCTACGAGCAGTACTTC,CASSPPNRHSYEQYF
TRBJ2-3,-,-,TRBV5-1,TGCGCCAGCAGCTCGGACTCACCGACGCAGTATTTT,CASSSDSPTQYF
TRBJ2-1,TRBD2,-,TRBV6-2/TRBV6-3,TGTGCCAGCACCCCCCTCTGGACTAGCGGGGCGGCATCCGATGAGCAGTTCTTC,CASTPLWTSGAASDEQFF
TRBJ2-3,-,-,TRBV28,TGTGCCAGCAGTTTAGGGACAAGCACAGATACGCAGTATTTT,CASSLGTSTDTQYF
TRBJ2-3,TRBD2,-,TRBV10-3,TGTGCCATCAGTGAGCCGGGACTAGCGGGGGGTTTGGGCGCAGATACGCAGTATTTT,CAISEPGLAGGLGADTQYF
TRBJ1-1,-,-,TRBV4-3,TGCGCCAGCAGCCAAGATTCAGAGGCTGAAGCTTTCTTT,CASSQDSEAEAFF
TRBJ1-6,-,-,TRBV3-1/TRBV3-2,TGTGCCAGCAGCCCCCCGGGGGACCTACCCCTCCACTTT,CASSPPGDLPLHF
TRBJ2-1,TRBD2,-,TRBV11-3,TGTGCCAGCAGCTTAACTTCATCATCACGGGAGGTGGTTTATGAGCAGTTCTTC,CASSLTSSSREVVYEQFF
TRBJ2-3,TRBD2,-,TRBV2,TGTGCCAGCAGGCCGGGACTAGCGGGAGTAGATACGCAGTATTTT,CASRPGLAGVDTQYF
TRBJ2-3,-,-,TRBV7-9,TGTGCCAGCAGCTTACAAATCCCGGGTAGTGACACGCAGTATTTT,CASSLQIPGSDTQYF
TRBJ2-2,TRBD2,-,TRBV19,TGTGCCAGCCGCCCCTCGGCGGGAGGGCCGACCGGGGAGCTGTTTTTT,CASRPSAGGPTGELFF
TRBJ1-2,-,once,TRBV7-6,TGTGCCAGCAGCCCCCAGGGTGGCTACACCTTC,CASSPQGGYTF
TRBJ1-1,-,-,TRBV11-3,TGTGCCAGCAGCTCCGGCGGGGTGGCTGAAGCTTTCTTT,CASSSGGVAEAFF
TRBJ2-2,TRBD2,-,TRBV7-2,TGTGCCAGCAGCTTAGGGTCCGGGGGGGCCGGGGAGCTGTTTTTT,CASSLGSGGAGELFF
TRBJ2-5,TRBD2,-,TRBV6-1,TGTGCCAGCAGTGAGGGACTAGCGGGAGCCAGAGAGACCCAGTACTTC,CASSEGLAGARETQYF
TRBJ1-5,-,once,TRBV28,TGTGCCAGCAGTTTTTCGGGGTCGGGACAGCCCCAGCATTTT,CASSFSGSGQPQHF
TRBJ2-5,-,-,TRBV4-1,TGCGCCAGCAGCCAAGATTCGTCTAGCGGAGGGGGAGAGACCCAGTACTTC,CASSQDSSSGGGETQYF
TRBJ1-1,-,-,TRBV5-5,TGTGCCAGCAGCGAGAACGTTAACACTGAAGCTTTCTTT,CASSENVNTEAFF
TRBJ1-1,-,few,TRBV4-1,TGCGCCAGCAGCCAAGTGGCGAACACTGAAGCTTTCTTT,CASSQVANTEAFF
TRBJ1-5,TRBD1,once,TRBV10-3,TGTGCCATCAGTGAGTCCAGGGGGCATCAGCCCCAGCATTTT,CAISESRGHQPQHF
TRBJ1-4,-,-,TRBV19,TGTGCCAGTAGTAACCGGGACTGGAATGAAAAACTGTTTTTT,CASSNRDWNEKLFF
TRBJ1-2,TRBD1,-,TRBV19,TGTGCCAGTAGGATCGGACAGGGGGTAAACTATGGCTACACCTTC,CASRIGQGVNYGYTF
TRBJ2-6,-,-,TRBV7-3,TGTGCCAGCAGCCCCTGGACAGCAAGCTCTGGGGCCAACGTCCTGACTTTC,CASSPWTASSGANVLTF